The 28 T cell receptor beta chains in this list originate from one sample, sequenced in a study of early T cells in non-severe SARS-CoV-2 infection (dated by TCRdb to 2020 to 2022). Library creation used 5' RACE. Sequenced on a NextSeq 500. TCRdb itself trimmed the public reads at Q25 with fastp, ran MiXCR and retained productive beta chains. For every CDR3 protein sequence, its rows merge into one entry that carries the most common genes and DNA. The sample table holds 30,000 to 35,000 distinct CDR3 sequences, of which under 4.5% were seen once. The leading ten clones occupy 5.5% to 6.5% of the sample. The sequenced sample was whole blood. These receptors were collected from an adult who was a healthcare worker with PCR-confirmed SARS-CoV-2 infection or an uninfected control (not recorded which).

In its sample, this clonotype was seen many times. The V and J genes are TRBV29-1 and TRBJ1-3; D unresolved. The ends were cut back, 4 bases at V and 15 bases at J, with 19 bases in the middle. The CDR3 has 12 amino acids. Germline CDR1 reads SQVTM; CDR2 reads ANQGSEA. In nucleotides, the CDR3 is TGCAGCGTTGGGGCGAAGGGAGGACCGGCATATTTT. Translating gives CSVGAKGGPAYF. Drawing the rest from reference TRBV29-1 and TRBJ1-3, the complete variable domain is SAVISQKPSRDICQRGTSLTIQCQVDSQVTMMFWYRQQPGQSLTLIATANQGSEATYESGFVIDKFPISRPNLTFSTLTVSNMSPEDSSIYLCSVGAKGGPAYFGEGSWLTVV.

The table lists this clonotype with many counts. V is TRBV7-3 and J is TRBJ2-7; the D gene is possibly TRBD2 (5 bases). The CDR3 is 12 amino acids. V gave up 5 bases and J gave up 7 bases, with 12 bases separating them. Germline V gene sequence: CDR1 SGHTA, CDR2 FQGTGA. CDR3 DNA: TGTGCCAGCAGCCCCCCTGGGGAGGAGCAGTACTTC. Encoded protein: CASSPPGEEQYF.

This clonotype occurred many times. This chain uses TRBV18 with TRBJ1-1; TRBD1 aligns across 9 bases. V lost 6 bases, J lost 5 bases, and 4 bases stayed unmatched. CDR1 KGHSH and CDR2 LQKENI come from the germline V gene. The CDR3 is 13 amino acids. As DNA, the CDR3 is TGTGCCAGCTCGACAGGGGGGGAGACTGAAGCTTTCTTT. It translates to CASSTGGETEAFF.

This clonotype has at least ten counts. The chain has TRBV10-3 and TRBJ2-3; 7 bases map to TRBD1. This CDR3 has 11 amino acids. Germline V gene sequence: CDR1 ENHRY, CDR2 SYGVKD. V lost 10 bases to trimming and J lost 4 bases; unmatched junction nucleotides: 2. The CDR3 DNA reads as TGTGCCACCACAGGGGCAGATACGCAGTATTTT. Translating gives CATTGADTQYF.

This clonotype was recorded many times. The chain joins TRBV28 to TRBJ2-7; 8 bases agree with TRBD1. From germline, CDR1 is MDHEN and CDR2 SYDVKM. Losses at the gene ends were 5 bases for V and 4 bases for J; bases not matched to a gene: 10. CDR3 size: 15 residues. The CDR3 DNA follows: TGTGCCAGCAGTCAGCCCCAGGGGGCTTTATACGAGCAGTACTTC. Translated: CASSQPQGALYEQYF.

This clonotype was seen many times. The CDR3 loop is CASGQTGVNEQFF. Here the CDR3 DNA reads TGTGCTAGTGGCCAGACAGGGGTGAATGAGCAGTTCTTC. V and J are TRBV12-5 and TRBJ2-1, with 8 bases matching TRBD1. The V gene's germline CDR1 is LGHNT and CDR2 FRNRAP. The CDR3 loop spans 13 amino acids. With 6 bases clipped from V and 7 bases from J, the junction kept 5 bases outside the gene matches.

In this sample, this clonotype turned up many times. The CDR3 nucleotides read TGTGCCAGCAGTCGGGACAGGGGTAATGAAAAACTGTTTTTT. This translates into CASSRDRGNEKLFF. This sequence joins TRBV7-6 and TRBJ1-4; 10 bases line up with TRBD1. Germline trimming cut 6 bases from V and 4 bases from J; bases unmatched to any gene: 2. The germline V gene encodes CDR1 SGHVS and CDR2 FNYEAQ. The CDR3 loop spans 14 amino acids. Filled out from reference TRBV7-6 and TRBJ1-4, the complete variable domain reads GAGVSQSPRYKVTKRGQDVALRCDPISGHVSLYWYRQALGQGPEFLTYFNYEAQQDKSGLPNDRFSAERPEGSISTLTIQRTEQRDSAMYRCASSRDRGNEKLFFGSGTQLSVL.

In this sample, this clonotype turned up many times. V is TRBV18 and J is TRBJ2-2; D gene ambiguous. The CDR3 totals 15 residues. Germline values: CDR1 KGHSH, CDR2 LQKENI. V lost 4 bases and J 4 bases, leaving 13 bases between the germline ends. CDR3 in amino acids: CASSRLGQGTGELFF. CDR3 nucleotides: TGTGCCAGCTCACGGCTTGGCCAAGGCACCGGGGAGCTGTTTTTT.

Concerning this clonotype itself: A clone one base away is much larger, so this may be a read error. The V call is TRBV7-9, the J call TRBJ2-7; no clear D gene. Between the trimmed V and J ends, which lost 11 bases and 2 bases, there was a span of 19 bases. This CDR3 region has 14 residues. Germline-derived CDR1 and CDR2 are SEHNR and FQNEAQ (reference sequence). The CDR3 is CAGTSWSVPYEQYF. In nucleotides, the CDR3 is TGTGCCGGCACCTCGTGGAGTGTTCCCTACGAGCAGTACTTC.

This clonotype was picked up many times. The V gene is TRBV11-1, the J gene TRBJ2-1, with D perhaps TRBD2 (6 bases). Per the germline V gene, CDR1 is SGHAT and CDR2 is FQDESV (reference sequence). This CDR3 contains 19 residues. Trimming shortened V by 1 base and J by 0 bases, and 19 bases separated the two germline ends. Here the CDR3 DNA reads TGTGCCAGCAGCTTAGAGGCGGGACCACCGTGGAGCTCCTACAATGAGCAGTTCTTC. It specifies CASSLEAGPPWSSYNEQFF.

This clonotype came up a few times. The chain joins TRBV3-1 to TRBJ2-3; D possibly corresponds to TRBD1 (6 bases). The CDR3 contains 16 residues. Germline values: CDR1 LGHDT, CDR2 YNNKEL (reference sequence). V lost 4 bases and J lost 0, with 14 bases in between. CDR3 region: CASSPLRGVSTDTQYF. For the CDR3, the DNA is TGTGCCAGCAGCCCACTCAGGGGTGTTAGCACAGATACGCAGTATTTT.

This clonotype was recorded many times. The CDR3 sequence is CASSPPGSTLSGNTIYF. DNA for the CDR3: TGTGCCAGCAGCCCTCCGGGTTCAACCCTCTCTGGAAACACCATATATTTT. The chain recombines TRBV11-3 with TRBJ1-3; D unclear. Deletions cut 5 bases from V and 0 bases from J, with 17 bases between. The CDR3 is 17 amino acids. The germline V gene has CDR1 SGHNT and CDR2 YENEEA.

This clonotype showed up just a few times. CDR3: CASRGQGGYNEQFF. The CDR3, as DNA: TGTGCCAGCAGGGGACAGGGGGGCTACAATGAGCAGTTCTTC. This chain joins TRBV6-5 and TRBJ2-1, with 11 bases aligning to TRBD1. V trimming: 6 bases; J trimming: 3 bases; junction bases outside the gene matches: 1. Per the germline V gene, CDR1 is MNHEY and CDR2 is SVGAGI. CDR3 size: 14 residues.

There are a few counts of this clonotype. The gene calls are TRBV2 and TRBJ2-3; TRBD2 aligns across 12 bases. CDR3 length equals 17 residues. Trimming cost V 6 bases and J 2 bases; bases outside gene matches: 9. CDR1 SNHLY and CDR2 FYNNEI come from the germline V gene. The CDR3 DNA sequence: TGTGCCAGCAGGAAAAGACTAGCGGGAGTGGACACAGATACGCAGTATTTT. Its translation: CASRKRLAGVDTDTQYF.

This clonotype appeared many times. The chain uses TRBV12-3 or TRBV12-4 and TRBJ1-2, with 7 bases identical to TRBD1. V lost 5 bases, J lost 8 bases, and 11 bases stayed unmatched. The CDR3 covers 14 residues. CDR3: CASSPSRQGGGYTF. CDR3 coding DNA: TGTGCCAGCAGTCCCTCCAGACAGGGTGGCGGCTACACCTTC.

This clonotype was detected many times. The chain employs TRBV12-3 or TRBV12-4 and TRBJ1-6; no clear D. The CDR3 is 15 residues long. V shed 0 bases and J shed 9 bases, with 12 bases lying between them. The chain's CDR3 is CASSLATAGISPLHF. The DNA of the CDR3 is TGTGCCAGCAGTTTAGCGACGGCCGGGATTTCACCCCTCCACTTT.

This clonotype was seen many times. The chain carries TRBV4-1 and TRBJ1-2; the D is unclear. Germline-derived CDR1 and CDR2 are MGHRA and YSYEKL. V gave up 0 bases and J gave up 9 bases, with 11 bases separating them. The length of the CDR3 is 13 residues. The CDR3 region is CASSQDHYGSYTF. The CDR3 DNA follows: TGCGCCAGCAGCCAAGACCACTATGGCAGCTACACCTTC.

In this sample, this clonotype turned up many times. V usage is TRBV5-1 and J usage is TRBJ1-1; 7 positions match TRBD1. Per germline, CDR1 SGHRS and CDR2 YFSETQ. V lost 2 bases, J lost 5 bases, and 6 bases stayed unmatched. CDR3 length equals 14 residues. CDR3 nucleotides: TGCGCCAGCAGCTTAACAGGGGAACTGACTGAAGCTTTCTTT. It codes for CASSLTGELTEAFF.

This clonotype has a count of ten or more. The chain carries TRBV5-1 and TRBJ2-1; TRBD1 is a possible D gene (6 bases). The CDR3 sequence is 12 residues long. Germline CDR1 and CDR2: SGHRS and YFSETQ. V dropped 7 bases and J dropped 6 bases, with 11 bases sitting between them. CDR3 region: CASAKGVNEQFF. In nucleotides, the CDR3 is TGCGCCAGCGCCAAGGGGGTCAATGAGCAGTTCTTC.

This clonotype was seen many times. The chain links TRBV5-4 to TRBJ2-1; D is perhaps TRBD2 (5 bases). The CDR3 is made up of 15 amino acids. Deletions cut 0 bases from V and 2 bases from J, with 9 bases between. Germline loops: CDR1 SGHNT, CDR2 YYREEE (reference sequence). The chain's CDR3 is CASSLDGNPYNEQFF. CDR3 nucleotides: TGTGCCAGCAGCTTGGACGGGAATCCCTACAATGAGCAGTTCTTC.

This clonotype was found many times. The chain links TRBV12-3 or TRBV12-4 to TRBJ1-1; 7 nucleotides match TRBD1. The CDR3 has 15 residues. V lost 5 bases, J lost 0 bases, and 6 bases stayed unmatched. CDR3 protein: CASSQSRGMNTEAFF. As DNA, the CDR3 is TGTGCCAGCAGTCAGTCCAGGGGGATGAACACTGAAGCTTTCTTT.

This clonotype was seen ten or more times. The V and J genes are TRBV27 and TRBJ1-5, with 11 bases identical to TRBD1. V was clipped by 5 bases and J by 6 bases; unmatched bases: 3. CDR1 and CDR2 (germline): MNHEY, SMNVEV (reference sequence). The CDR3 is made up of 14 amino acids. CDR3 DNA: TGTGCCAGCAGTCGGACAGGGGGCGGTCAGCCCCAGCATTTT. Its protein product is CASSRTGGGQPQHF.

This clonotype has only a few counts. This chain links TRBV27 with TRBJ2-7; TRBD1 matches at 10 bases. Germline assignment: CDR1 MNHEY and CDR2 SMNVEV (reference sequence). The CDR3 is 15 amino acids. After removal of 5 bases from V and 6 bases from J, the junction contained 10 bases not matched to a gene. The CDR3 DNA sequence: TGTGCCAGCAGTGACAGGGGGCCCTTTATCTTCGAGCAGTACTTC. Translated: CASSDRGPFIFEQYF.

In its sample, this clonotype was seen many times. The chain has TRBV6-6 and TRBJ2-1; 11 bases are shared with TRBD2. Per the germline V gene, CDR1 is MNHNY and CDR2 is SVGAGI (reference sequence). The J segment lost 5 bases and the V segment lost 2 bases, leaving 2 bases of the junction unmatched. The CDR3 contains 15 residues. Written as DNA, the CDR3 is TGTGCCAGCAGTTACGTAGCGGGGGGGCACAATGAGCAGTTCTTC. Amino acids: CASSYVAGGHNEQFF.

The chain carries TRBV30 and TRBJ2-7, with 10 bases identical to TRBD2. Germline values: CDR1 GTSNPN, CDR2 SVGIG (reference sequence). This CDR3 has 15 amino acids. The CDR3 loop is CGGAAASGRAYEQYF. The DNA of the CDR3 is TGTGGAGGGGCTGCGGCTAGCGGGAGAGCCTACGAGCAGTACTTC.

The table lists this clonotype with many counts. CDR3 region: CASSLTSGPTDTQYF. Here the CDR3 DNA reads TGTGCCAGCAGCTTGACTAGCGGACCCACAGATACGCAGTATTTT. V gene TRBV7-3 combines with J gene TRBJ2-3; 9 nucleotides align to TRBD2. The germline CDR1 and CDR2 sequences are SGHTA and FQGTGA. Losses at the gene ends were 3 bases for V and 2 bases for J; bases not matched to a gene: 3. There are 15 residues in the CDR3.

This clonotype was counted ten times or more. V and J are TRBV18 and TRBJ2-3; 8 bases are shared with TRBD1. The ends lost 3 bases at V and 0 bases at J; junction bases unmatched: 2. This CDR3 contains 15 residues. The germline gives CDR1 KGHSH, CDR2 LQKENI. In DNA form, the CDR3 reads TGTGCCAGCTCACCTCAGGGGGCCAGCACAGATACGCAGTATTTT. This encodes CASSPQGASTDTQYF.

This clonotype has just a few counts. The chain uses TRBV7-3 and TRBJ2-2, with 9 bases lining up with TRBD2. The CDR3 has 18 residues. Germline CDR1 SGHTA, CDR2 FQGTGA. V trimming: 2 bases; J trimming: 4 bases; junction bases outside the gene matches: 11. The CDR3 here is CASSLAALAGVATGELFF. DNA of the CDR3: TGTGCCAGCAGCTTAGCCGCCTTAGCGGGAGTCGCCACCGGGGAGCTGTTTTTT.